The clone carrying this T cell receptor beta chain was found a few times. Its cognate antigen is unknown. Repertoires were generated with immunoSEQ multiplex PCR, while TCRdb's copy carries only in-frame clones and drops some. The sample yields 330,000 or so clones, about 61% seen once. The CDR3 loop spans 14 amino acids. Germline loops: CDR1 SNHLY, CDR2 FYNNEI. V was trimmed by 6 bases and J by 0 bases, leaving 12 bases between them. This entry belongs to a study of cytotoxic CD8 clonotypes in ibrutinib-treated CLL. The overall study: Response samples were taken after a median of about 11 months on treatment, range 6 to 36. Across samples, productive templates numbered about 280,000 and productive rearrangements reached around 98,000 on average.

Study-wide results and caveats: Sampling times, which were not matched between the groups, differed between sustained-remission patients and progressing patients. Whereas clonality rose at ibrutinib response, it declined toward baseline at progression.

Sample: PBMCs, taken after 36 months of ibrutinib treatment. The origin of this receptor is a human donor with chronic lymphocytic leukemia. The chain links TRBV2 to TRBJ2-7; D call uncertain. CDR3 nucleotides: TGTGCCAGCAGACAGACGGTTAGCTCCTACGAGCAGTACTTC. As protein: CASRQTVSSYEQYF. The full variable domain, completed using reference TRBV2 and TRBJ2-7, is EPEVTQTPSHQVTQMGQEVILRCVPISNHLYFYWYRQILGQKVEFLVSFYNNEISEKSEIFDDQFSVERPDGSNFTLKIRSTKLEDSAMYFCASRQTVSSYEQYFGPGTRLTVT.